This is a list of T cell receptor beta chains from one sample in a study of blood T cell repertoires in COVID-19. Data came from immunoSEQ multiplex PCR; TCRdb stores just in-frame clones and leaves some out. This sample has tens of thousands of clones, with roughly nine tenths found just once. Sequenced sample: peripheral blood. The receptors derive from a man between 65 and 85 years old with acute or convalescent COVID-19. The CDR3 runs from the conserved cysteine through the conserved F or W. A D gene is named only where the DNA matches it firmly. Size is omitted from some rows. Given values are once, few, many or a class for expanded clones.

>.|TRBV18|.|TRBJ2-7
CASSRQGREDEQYF
TGTGCCAGCTCCCGACAGGGCAGGGAGGACGAGCAGTACTTC
>.|TRBV7-3|TRBD1|TRBJ2-5
CASSLGGQGAPELETQYF
TGTGCCAGCAGCTTAGGTGGACAGGGGGCGCCCGAACTAGAGACCCAGTACTTC
>.|TRBV7-9|.|TRBJ2-3
CASRWRSSTDTQYF
TGTGCCAGCAGGTGGAGATCTAGCACAGATACGCAGTATTTT
>once|TRBV10-2|TRBD1|TRBJ1-4
CASKPGQGREKLFF
TGCGCCAGCAAACCGGGACAGGGACGTGAAAAACTGTTTTTT
>.|TRBV5-6|.|TRBJ2-7
CASSATRYEQYF
TGTGCCAGCAGCGCTACTAGATACGAGCAGTACTTC
>once|TRBV15|TRBD1|TRBJ1-2
CATSRDAETGISFGYTF
TGTGCCACCAGCAGAGATGCCGAGACAGGGATCTCATTCGGCTACACCTTC
>once|TRBV6-2/TRBV6-3|TRBD2|TRBJ2-5
CASSYSGLAGETQYF
TGTGCCAGCAGTTACTCGGGACTAGCGGGAGAGACCCAGTACTTC
>.|TRBV28|TRBD1|TRBJ1-5
CASSFPTGGDQPQHF
TGTGCCAGCAGTTTTCCGACAGGGGGGGATCAGCCCCAGCATTTT
>.|TRBV5-1|.|TRBJ1-4
CASSTDSSANEKLFF
TGCGCCAGCAGTACCGACAGTTCGGCAAATGAAAAACTGTTTTTT
>.|TRBV9|.|TRBJ1-2
CASTPGRFYGYTF
TGTGCCAGCACCCCCGGCAGGTTCTATGGCTACACCTTC
>.|TRBV28|.|TRBJ1-6
CASRGGTPNSPLHF
TGTGCCAGCAGGGGAGGGACACCCAATTCACCCCTCCACTTT
>.|TRBV4-1|TRBD2|TRBJ2-2
CASSQGLRGVGELFF
TGCGCCAGCAGCCAAGGCCTGCGGGGGGTCGGGGAGCTGTTTTTT